This T cell receptor beta chain was sequenced in a study of blood T cell repertoires in COVID-19. As for the study in general: Some COVID-19 samples were acute and others convalescent; all came from the United States, Italy and Spain. From T cells, B-cell-depleted T cells, or PBMCs came the material, which was cDNA or gDNA.

In the original processing: The assay estimated nucleated cells by amplifying reference gene primers. Assay used: immunoSEQ multiplex PCR; TCRdb lists only in-frame clones, some missing. V, J and clone size are taken as reported in that table, and D and trimming were inferred from the DNA itself. The data show roughly 34,000 clones, approximately 86% seen once. J gave up 7 bases and V 5 bases, and 6 bases lay outside the gene matches. Germline CDR1 SGHVS, CDR2 FNYEAQ. The CDR3 has 14 amino acids. This receptor was taken from an elderly woman with active or convalescent COVID-19. The source material was peripheral blood. V usage is TRBV7-6 and J usage is TRBJ1-1; 11 bases are a match to TRBD1. CDR3 sequence reads: CASSARTGGGEAFF. CDR3 coding DNA: TGTGCCAGCAGCGCACGGACAGGGGGCGGTGAAGCTTTCTTT.